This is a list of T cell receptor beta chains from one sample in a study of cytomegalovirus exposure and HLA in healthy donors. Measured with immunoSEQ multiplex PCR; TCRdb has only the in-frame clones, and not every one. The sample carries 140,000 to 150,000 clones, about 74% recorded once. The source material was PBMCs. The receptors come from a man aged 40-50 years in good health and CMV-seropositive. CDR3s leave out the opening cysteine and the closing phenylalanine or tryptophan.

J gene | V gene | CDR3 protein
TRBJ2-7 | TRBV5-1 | ASSLAGGTSGKDYEQY
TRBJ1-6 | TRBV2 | ASGGQGLNSPLH
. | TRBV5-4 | ASSLGGTSGTYEQY
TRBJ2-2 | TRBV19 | ASSRPLAGITGELF
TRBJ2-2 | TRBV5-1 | ASSLVPARLNTGELF
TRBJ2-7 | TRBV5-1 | ASSLGGEDEQY
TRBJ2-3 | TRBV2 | ASLLAGGPTDTQY
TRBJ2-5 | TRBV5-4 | ASSLVAGTQY
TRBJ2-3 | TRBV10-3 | AITSSAQRTDTQY
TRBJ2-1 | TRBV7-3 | ASSLRQGHEQF
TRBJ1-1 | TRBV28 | VSGRNTEAF
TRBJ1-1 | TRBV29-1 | SVEVRRGNEAF
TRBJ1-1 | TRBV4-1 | ASSQPTGGTEAF
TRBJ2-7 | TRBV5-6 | ASSLGGLADDEQY
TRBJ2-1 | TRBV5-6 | ASSLVLGVVYNEQF
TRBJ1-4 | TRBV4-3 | ASSQDRVLEKLF
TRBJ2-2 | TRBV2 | ASSEWGANTGELF
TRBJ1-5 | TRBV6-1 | ASSEARVSYSNQPQH
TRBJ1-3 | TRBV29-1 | SVGGSGNTIY
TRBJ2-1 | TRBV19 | ASSIGGLGSYEQF
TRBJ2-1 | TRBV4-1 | ASSQERLAGGGEQF
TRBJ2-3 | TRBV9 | ASSSRTSTDTQY
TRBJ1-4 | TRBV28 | ASSLEGRWEKLF
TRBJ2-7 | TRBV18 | ASSSRQGPYEQY
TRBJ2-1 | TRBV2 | ASSEQPLETF
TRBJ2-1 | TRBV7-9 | SSSFLAGHF
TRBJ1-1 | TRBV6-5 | ASTDPEGTEAF
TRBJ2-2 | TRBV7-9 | ASSRRLANTGELF
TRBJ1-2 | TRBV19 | ASSNPPGQTNYGYT
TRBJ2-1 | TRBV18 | ASSVTGTSGGNEQF
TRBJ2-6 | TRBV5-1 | ASSLSTGTGANVLT
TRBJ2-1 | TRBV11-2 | ASSRGLSEGNEQF
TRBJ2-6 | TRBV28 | ASRTQGAGANVLT
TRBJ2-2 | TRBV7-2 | ASTYTGELF
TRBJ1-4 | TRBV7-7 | ASSSPPGGTGWRHATNEKLF
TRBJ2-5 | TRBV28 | ASTVQGARETQY
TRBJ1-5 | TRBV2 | ASSGANLHQPQH
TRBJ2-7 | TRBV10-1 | ASSLAGRFYEQY